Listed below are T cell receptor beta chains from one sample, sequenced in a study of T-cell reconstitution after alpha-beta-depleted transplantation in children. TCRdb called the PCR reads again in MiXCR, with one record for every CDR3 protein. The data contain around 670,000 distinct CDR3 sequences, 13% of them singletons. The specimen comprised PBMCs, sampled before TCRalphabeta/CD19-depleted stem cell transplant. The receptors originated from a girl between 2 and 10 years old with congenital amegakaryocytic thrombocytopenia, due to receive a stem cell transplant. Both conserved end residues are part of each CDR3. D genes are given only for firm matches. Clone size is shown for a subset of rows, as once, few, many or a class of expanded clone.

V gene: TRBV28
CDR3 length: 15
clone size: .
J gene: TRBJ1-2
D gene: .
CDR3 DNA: TGTGCCAGCAGTTCGGGCCCCGGAGGCTTCTATGGCTACACCTTC
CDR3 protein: CASSSGPGGFYGYTF

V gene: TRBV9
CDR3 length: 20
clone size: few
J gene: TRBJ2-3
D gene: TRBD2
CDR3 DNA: TGTGCCAGCAGCGTAGGAGCGCGGATGGCGGGAGGGCCGGGCACAGATACGCAGTATTTT
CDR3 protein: CASSVGARMAGGPGTDTQYF

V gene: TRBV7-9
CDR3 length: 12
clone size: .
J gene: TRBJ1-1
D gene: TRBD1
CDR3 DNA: TGTGCCAGCAGCTTTGGGGACAGGGGCGCTTTCTTT
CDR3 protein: CASSFGDRGAFF

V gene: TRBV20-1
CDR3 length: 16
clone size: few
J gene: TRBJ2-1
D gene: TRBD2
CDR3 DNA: TGCAGTGCTAGGCCCGGGACTAGCGGGAGTGGTGATGAGCAGTTCTTC
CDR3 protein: CSARPGTSGSGDEQFF

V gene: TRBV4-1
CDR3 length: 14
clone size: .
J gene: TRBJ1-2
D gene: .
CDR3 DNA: TGCGCCAGCAGCCAAGAAAGGTGGAGGGCGAACTACACCTTC
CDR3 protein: CASSQERWRANYTF

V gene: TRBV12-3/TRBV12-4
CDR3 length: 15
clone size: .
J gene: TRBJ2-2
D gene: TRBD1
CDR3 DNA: TGTGCCAGCAGGCCACGACAGGGTCCCACCGGGGAGCTGTTTTTT
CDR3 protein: CASRPRQGPTGELFF

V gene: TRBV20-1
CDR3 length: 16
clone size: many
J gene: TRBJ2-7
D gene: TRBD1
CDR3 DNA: TGCAGTGCTTATGATACCCCAGGGGGCATTTTATACGAGCAGTACTTC
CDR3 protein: CSAYDTPGGILYEQYF

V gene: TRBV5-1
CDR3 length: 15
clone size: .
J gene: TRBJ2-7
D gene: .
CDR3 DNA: TGCGCCAGCAGCTTGGTTCGGGGAACGGCCTACGAGCAGTACTTC
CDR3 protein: CASSLVRGTAYEQYF

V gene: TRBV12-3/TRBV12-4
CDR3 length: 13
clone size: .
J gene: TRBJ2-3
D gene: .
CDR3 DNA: TGTGCCAGCACCCCGTTGGGGCCAGATACGCAGTATTTT
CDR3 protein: CASTPLGPDTQYF

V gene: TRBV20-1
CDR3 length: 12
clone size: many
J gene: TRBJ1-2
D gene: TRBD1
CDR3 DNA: TGCAGTGCATCTGGACAGGGTATCGGCTACACCTTC
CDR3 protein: CSASGQGIGYTF

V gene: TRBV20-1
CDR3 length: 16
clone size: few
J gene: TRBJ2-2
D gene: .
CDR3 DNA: TGCAGTGCTAGAGGCGGGAATTACGGGGTTACCGGGGAGCTGTTTTTT
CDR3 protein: CSARGGNYGVTGELFF

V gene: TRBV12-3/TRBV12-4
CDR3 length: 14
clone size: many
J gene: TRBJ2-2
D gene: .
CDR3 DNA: TGTGCCAGCAGTTTCGAGATCCTTACCGGGGAGCTGTTTTTT
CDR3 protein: CASSFEILTGELFF

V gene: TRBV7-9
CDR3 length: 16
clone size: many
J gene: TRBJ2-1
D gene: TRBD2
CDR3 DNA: TGTGCCAGCAGCCTCCCAGGACTAGCGGGAGTCAATGAGCAGTTCTTC
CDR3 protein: CASSLPGLAGVNEQFF

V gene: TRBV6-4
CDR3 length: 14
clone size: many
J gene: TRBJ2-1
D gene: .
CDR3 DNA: TGTGCCAGCAGTGCAGGGGAACTGTCCAATGAGCAGTTCTTC
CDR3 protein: CASSAGELSNEQFF

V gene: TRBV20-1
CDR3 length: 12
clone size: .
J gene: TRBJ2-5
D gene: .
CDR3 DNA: TGCAGTGCCAACACCGGGGTGGAGACCCAGTACTTC
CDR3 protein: CSANTGVETQYF